This TCR beta chain was retrieved from a study of shared clonotypes between healthy human individuals (dated by TCRdb to 2018 to 2020). About the study as a whole: Three men and a couple of women, aged 18 to 49 years, made up the cohort. Per donor, three plates each were used for CD4 naive and CD4 memory, two for CD8 naive, and one for CD8 memory. To estimate repertoire size and how much clonotype sharing occurs between individuals, the study deeply sequenced the blood TCR repertoires of five or six healthy adults. Different laboratories and diverse techniques were used to prepare libraries and sequence TCR repertoires, to increase sequencing depth and limit assay-specific biases. Between about 0.85 and 10 billion PBMCs per donor were obtained by leukapheresis. General study outcomes and caveats: Compared with non-shared clonotypes, the clonotypes found in all four sorted-subset donors had higher generation probabilities. Only blood was sampled, and tissue TCR repertoires likely differ from those in blood. Because the study included only a small number of donors, the genetic and exposure-history diversity represented was limited. When several donors were compared, the shared fraction of clonotypes was 5% to 6.5% for naive CD4, around 4% for naive CD8, 2% to 2.5% for memory CD4, and 0.3% to 0.5% for memory CD8. Naive subsets generally had larger estimated clonotype richness than memory subsets did. Even with the large sequencing depth, rarefaction of the sorted-subset datasets indicated that sequencing was incomplete. Based on pairwise subsampling, the degree of clonotype sharing among donors was expected to be affected by sequencing depth.

Using the deep immunoSEQ assay, TCR CDR3 regions were amplified from genomic DNA by multiplex PCR. Genomic DNA extracted from each cell subset was distributed evenly over all wells of several immunoSEQ 96-well plates, and each plate served as one replicate. Each replicate PCR for sorted subsets received 200 ng genomic DNA, equal to about 30,000 T cell genomes. The purified libraries were quantified using a Qubit 3.0 fluorometer, sized with a Bioanalyzer 2100, and then quantified again using the KAPA Library Quantification kit. Every immunoSEQ 96-well plate was sequenced on a separate single-read 150-cycle Illumina NextSeq 550 flow cell. The original pipeline was this. Because only junctional sequences without quality scores were contained in the immunoSEQ output, filtering matching that applied to full-length reads could not be performed. Sequences were annotated with PyIR, a Python wrapper for IgBLAST v1.9, and V/J genes and CDR3 were assigned using IMGT germline references. Reads were removed for weak V/J assignments (E-value above 1e-6), missing CDR3, stop codons, out-of-frame junctions, or ambiguous translated residues. A V3J clonotype was defined by an identical inferred V gene, J gene, and CDR3 amino acid sequence. Percentage overlap between repertoires was calculated by dividing the number of shared unique clonotypes by the size of the smaller repertoire. RTK rarefaction, the Chao1 estimator, and Recon v2.1 estimates of unobserved clonotypes were used to assess repertoire richness. Generation probabilities were computed with OLGA for all TCRbeta clonotypes obtained by the gDNA method from a handful of donors. TCRdb's version of the immuneACCESS table is confined to in-frame rearrangements and falls short of the full clone set. An unresolved V gene accounts for under half of the shortfall where checked; the remainder is of unknown origin. V and J calls and clone size come straight from that table; D and trimming were deduced from the DNA. For this sample there are 2 million to 2.5 million clones; more than 90% appear just once. The ten top clones hold about 0.13% of the sample.

Concerning this clone: The antigen this receptor binds is unknown. Per-base quality was not reported, and no clone a single base away is much larger than it.

Healthy HIV-negative adults with no recently reported acute infections or vaccinations were included as donors. All donors were Caucasian adults living in Nashville, Tennessee, USA. CD4+ T cells were enriched by magnetic negative selection, after which naive cells were positively selected on CD45RA and the negative fraction was taken as the memory subset. Blood was collected by leukapheresis, and PBMCs were isolated by Ficoll-Histopaque density gradient centrifugation and then cryopreserved in liquid nitrogen vapor phase. Analytical flow cytometry was used to check the purity and quantity of each magnetically sorted T cell population. Each sorted fraction had its genomic DNA isolated and then quantified by UV absorbance on a Nanodrop 2000c. The CDR3 runs 17 amino acids, cysteine and phenylalanine included. Only CDR3 DNA remains: 51 bases, in frame from the first base. V and J are trimmed by 6 bases and 9 bases, and the gene matches miss 17 bases of the junction. CDR1 and CDR2 are read off the germline V gene as KGHSH and LQKENI.

The sequence was collected from a man aged 18-30 years in good health. The sequence links TRBV18 to TRBJ2-1, with 10 central nucleotides matching TRBD2. The source material was naive CD4+ T cells sorted from blood. This sample's cell subset or site label indicates: CD45RA+ positively selected. The DNA is TGTGCCAGCTCCACACCGGGTCTAGCGGGAGAGCAGGGTGAGCAGTTCTTC. It specifies CASSTPGLAGEQGEQFF.